Included here is one T cell receptor (beta chain) sequence, with context. Source study methods: It was from reference gene primer amplification that nucleated cell counts were estimated. Clones were sequenced by immunoSEQ multiplex PCR, and TCRdb holds only the in-frame ones, with some missing. That table supplies the V and J calls and clone size; D and trimming were determined from the DNA. The sample lists over 250,000 clones; around 82% were seen once. This sample stems from a study of blood T cell repertoires in COVID-19. The clonotype was recovered from a woman in her forties or fifties who had recovered from COVID-19. Sequences were obtained from peripheral blood.

The CDR3 region is CASSNPAGTGGKINYGYTF. CDR3 sequence (DNA): TGTGCCAGCAGTAACCCCGCCGGGACAGGGGGCAAAATTAACTATGGCTACACCTTC. V usage is TRBV28 and J usage is TRBJ1-2; TRBD1 matches 12 bases. The CDR3 sequence is 19 residues long. The germline gives CDR1 MDHEN, CDR2 SYDVKM. J was trimmed by 1 base and V by 5 bases; bases with no gene match: 14.